This TCR beta chain was observed in a study of blood T cell repertoires in COVID-19. For the study at large: Sources were T cells, B-cell-depleted T cells, or PBMCs; the material itself was cDNA or gDNA.

Using immunoSEQ multiplex PCR, the repertoire was profiled, and TCRdb retains in-frame clones only, with some absent. Of some 150,000 clones in the sample, 60% to 80% were seen once. Germline V CDR1 and CDR2: SGHTA, FQGNSA. This CDR3 is 16 amino acids long. Trimming removed 5 bases at V and 7 bases at J, with 21 bases between. The material sequenced was peripheral blood. The V and J genes are TRBV7-2 and TRBJ1-3, with D possibly matching TRBD1 (5 bases). The TCR originated in a woman in her 50s with active or convalescent COVID-19. The CDR3 loop reads CASSPRAGRTPNTIYF. CDR3 nucleotide sequence: TGTGCCAGCAGCCCAAGGGCGGGACGGACGCCGAACACCATATATTTT.